The present T cell receptor beta chain was sequenced within a study of shared clonotypes between healthy human individuals. About the research overall: Sampling drew on donors who were a couple of women and three men aged 18 to 49. Study findings and constraints: Several donors shared approximately 5% of their naive CD4 clonotypes.

This CDR3 contains 14 residues. Germline V gives CDR1 MGHDK, CDR2 SYGVNS. Once extracted for a subset, genomic DNA was divided evenly among several immunoSEQ plates. Produced via immunoSEQ multiplex PCR; TCRdb's table is partial and in-frame only. Of 650,000 to 700,000 clones listed, less than 95% were seen once; the top ten hold less than 40%. This clone has only one observation. Its target is unknown. The chain has TRBV25-1 and TRBJ2-5; no definite D call. The DNA end is a closer match to TRBJ2-7, so the J assignment may be wrong. The sequenced sample consisted of memory CD8+ T cells from PBMCs. Sample subset: CD45RO+ cells pooled with CCR7-negative TemRA cells. The origin of this receptor is a man aged 18 to 35 in good health. Some clones in this sample may be carry-over from other donors' samples. CDR3 amino acids: CASSDIWNPYEQYF. The CDR3 DNA follows: TGTGCCAGCAGTGATATCTGGAATCCCTACGAGCAGTACTTC.